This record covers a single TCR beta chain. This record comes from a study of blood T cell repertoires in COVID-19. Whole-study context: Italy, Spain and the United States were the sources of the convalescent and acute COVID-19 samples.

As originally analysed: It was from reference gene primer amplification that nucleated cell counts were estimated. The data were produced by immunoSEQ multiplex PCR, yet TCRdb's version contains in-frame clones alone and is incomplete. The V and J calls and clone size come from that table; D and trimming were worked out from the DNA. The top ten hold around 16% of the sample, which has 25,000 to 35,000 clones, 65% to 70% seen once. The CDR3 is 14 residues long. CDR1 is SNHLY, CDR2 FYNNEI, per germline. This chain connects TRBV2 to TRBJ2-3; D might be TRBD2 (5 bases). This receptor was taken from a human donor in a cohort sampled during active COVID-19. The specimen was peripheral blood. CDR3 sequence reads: CARTGFTSTDTQYF. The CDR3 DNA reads TGTGCTAGGACTGGCTTCACTAGCACAGATACGCAGTATTTT.